A single sample is the source of the 14 T cell receptor beta chains below, sequenced in a study of T-cell memory formation after mild COVID-19. TCRdb recomputed calls from the 5' RACE reads with MiXCR, one row per CDR3 protein. The sample carries about 180,000 distinct CDR3 sequences, 16% recorded once. The sequencing sample was made of PBMCs or a T cell subset sorted from them (not recorded which). The origin of the receptors is an adult woman who had mild COVID-19 (a few samples of this study predate the infection). Cell type and time point are not known.

The chain has TRBV7-9 and TRBJ2-7; tentatively, D is TRBD1 or TRBD2 (5 bases each). The CDR3 totals 14 residues. Trimming pared 4 bases from V and 6 bases from J, leaving 16 bases between. CDR1 is SEHNR and CDR2 is FQNEAQ in the germline V gene (reference sequence). This chain's CDR3 is CASSSYDGAAEQYF. CDR3 coding DNA: TGTGCCAGCAGCTCGTACGACGGGGCCGCCGAGCAGTACTTC.

The chain links TRBV11-2 to TRBJ2-7; no definite D call. Trimming took 0 bases from V and 0 from J, leaving 6 bases between them. Germline CDR1 SGHAT, CDR2 FQNNGV. This CDR3 has 14 amino acids. The CDR3 DNA is TGTGCCAGCAGCTTAGAGTTGGCCTCCTACGAGCAGTACTTC. Amino acid sequence: CASSLELASYEQYF.

The CDR3 here is CASSNRQGGETQYF. CDR3 coding DNA: TGTGCCAGCAGCAACCGACAGGGCGGGGAGACCCAGTACTTC. The V and J genes are TRBV7-9 and TRBJ2-5; 7 bases fit TRBD1. Germline CDR1 is SEHNR and CDR2 is FQNEAQ (reference sequence). Germline trimming cut 5 bases from V and 5 bases from J; bases unmatched to any gene: 8. The CDR3 is 14 amino acids.

This clonotype has at least ten counts. This chain connects TRBV20-1 to TRBJ2-1, with 11 bases matching TRBD2. Germline V gene sequence: CDR1 DFQATT, CDR2 SNEGSKA (reference sequence). CDR3 size: 20 residues. Unmatched junction bases numbered 13, after V lost 0 bases and J lost 0 bases. The CDR3 region is CSARDMWASGRLLSYNEQFF. CDR3 nucleotide sequence: TGCAGTGCTAGAGATATGTGGGCTAGCGGGAGGTTGCTCTCCTACAATGAGCAGTTCTTC.

The J gene is TRBJ2-1, the V gene TRBV20-1, with 11 bases lining up with TRBD2. Trimming took 5 bases from V and 3 from J; bases not matched to a gene: 15. The CDR3 spans 18 residues. Germline V gives CDR1 DFQATT, CDR2 SNEGSKA (reference sequence). The CDR3 region is CSASLRLAGGPHYNEQFF. The DNA of the CDR3 is TGCAGTGCTTCCTTACGGCTAGCGGGAGGCCCCCACTACAATGAGCAGTTCTTC.

The chain is built from TRBV7-3 and TRBJ2-7, with D unclear. Germline assignment: CDR1 SGHTA and CDR2 FQGTGA. V was shortened by 2 bases and J by 7 bases, with 12 bases between the two germline ends. The CDR3 covers 13 residues. CDR3 residues: CASSLEPLGEQYF. The DNA for the CDR3 is TGTGCCAGCAGCTTAGAGCCATTGGGGGAGCAGTACTTC. Full variable domain (remainder filled in from reference TRBV7-3 and TRBJ2-7): GAGVSQTPSNKVTEKGKYVELRCDPISGHTALYWYRQSLGQGPEFLIYFQGTGAADDSGLPNDRFFAVRPEGSVSTLKIQRTERGDSAVYLCASSLEPLGEQYFGPGTRLTVT.

This clonotype appeared a few times. The chain is built from TRBV9 and TRBJ2-3, with D possibly being TRBD1 or TRBD2 (5 bases each). The V end lost 0 bases, the J end lost 5 bases, and 13 bases lay between the germline ends. The CDR3 is 15 residues long. Germline V lookup: CDR1 SGDLS, CDR2 YYNGEE. The chain's CDR3 is CASSVELGVRDTQYF. In nucleotides, the CDR3 is TGTGCCAGCAGCGTAGAGTTGGGGGTACGAGATACGCAGTATTTT.

The chain joins TRBV5-5 to TRBJ2-1; 9 bases fit TRBD1. In germline, CDR1 is SGHKS, CDR2 YYEKEE (reference sequence). The CDR3 loop spans 13 amino acids. The V gene end was trimmed by 3 bases and the J gene end by 10 bases; junction bases not matched to a gene: 5. This chain's CDR3 is CASSSQGAWEQFF. CDR3 nucleotide sequence: TGTGCCAGCAGCTCACAGGGGGCTTGGGAGCAGTTCTTC. The whole variable domain, remainder taken from reference TRBV5-5 and TRBJ2-1, is DAGVTQSPTHLIKTRGQQVTLRCSPISGHKSVSWYQQVLGQGPQFIFQYYEKEERGRGNFPDRFSARQFPNYSSELNVNALLLGDSALYLCASSSQGAWEQFFGPGTRLTVL.

This chain links TRBV10-3 with TRBJ2-7; 12 bases map to TRBD1. Trimming at V came to 6 bases and at J to 5 bases, leaving 8 bases not matched to a gene. The CDR3 extends over 15 amino acids. Germline-derived CDR1 and CDR2 are ENHRY and SYGVKD. The CDR3 loop is CAISDSGTGGDEQYF. In DNA, the CDR3 is TGTGCCATCAGCGACTCCGGGACAGGGGGCGACGAGCAGTACTTC.

The chain links TRBV3-1 to TRBJ1-2; TRBD1 is a possible D gene (5 bases). The CDR3 is 13 amino acids. Germline CDR1 reads LGHDT; CDR2 reads YNNKEL (reference sequence). Trimming stripped 4 bases from V and 3 bases from J, with 9 bases between. The CDR3 DNA follows: TGTGCCAGCAGCCCTGGGACGTACTATGGCTACACCTTC. Its translation is CASSPGTYYGYTF.

On this clonotype: One end of the junction is discordant with germline, which a read error may explain. J is TRBJ2-7 and V is TRBV5-1; weak D call: TRBD2 (6 bases). This CDR3 has 13 residues. From germline, CDR1 is SGHRS and CDR2 YFSETQ. The CDR3 region has the DNA TGCGCCAGCAGGCCCGCGGGGAGCTACGAGCGGTACTTC. Residues: CASRPAGSYERYF.

This clonotype was counted between two and nine times. Mismatch with germline at one junction end may stem from a read error. This chain connects TRBV7-7 to TRBJ2-1; 9 nucleotides agree with TRBD2. This CDR3 has 18 amino acids. Per the germline V gene, CDR1 is SSHAT and CDR2 is FNYEAQ (reference sequence). CDR3 nucleotides: TGTGCTAGCAGCTCACGTGGCGGGAGGGGGGGCTCCTACAATGAGCAGTTCTTC. It is translated as CASSSRGGRGGSYNEQFF.

Ten or more counts support this clonotype. The genes are TRBV12-3 or TRBV12-4 and TRBJ2-3; D might be TRBD1 (6 bases). V shed 5 bases and J shed 2 bases, with 14 bases lying between them. The CDR3 covers 15 residues. CDR3 bases: TGTGCCAGCAGTCCCCGACAGGCTAACACAGATACGCAGTATTTT. It specifies CASSPRQANTDTQYF.

This clonotype was observed a handful of times. V and J are TRBV9 and TRBJ2-7; the D gene is possibly TRBD1 (6 bases). The germline V gene encodes CDR1 SGDLS and CDR2 YYNGEE. V dropped 1 base and J dropped 0 bases, with 8 bases sitting between them. This CDR3 comprises 14 residues. CDR3 amino acids: CASSVYRDSYEQYF. DNA of the CDR3: TGTGCCAGCAGCGTATACAGGGACTCCTACGAGCAGTACTTC.